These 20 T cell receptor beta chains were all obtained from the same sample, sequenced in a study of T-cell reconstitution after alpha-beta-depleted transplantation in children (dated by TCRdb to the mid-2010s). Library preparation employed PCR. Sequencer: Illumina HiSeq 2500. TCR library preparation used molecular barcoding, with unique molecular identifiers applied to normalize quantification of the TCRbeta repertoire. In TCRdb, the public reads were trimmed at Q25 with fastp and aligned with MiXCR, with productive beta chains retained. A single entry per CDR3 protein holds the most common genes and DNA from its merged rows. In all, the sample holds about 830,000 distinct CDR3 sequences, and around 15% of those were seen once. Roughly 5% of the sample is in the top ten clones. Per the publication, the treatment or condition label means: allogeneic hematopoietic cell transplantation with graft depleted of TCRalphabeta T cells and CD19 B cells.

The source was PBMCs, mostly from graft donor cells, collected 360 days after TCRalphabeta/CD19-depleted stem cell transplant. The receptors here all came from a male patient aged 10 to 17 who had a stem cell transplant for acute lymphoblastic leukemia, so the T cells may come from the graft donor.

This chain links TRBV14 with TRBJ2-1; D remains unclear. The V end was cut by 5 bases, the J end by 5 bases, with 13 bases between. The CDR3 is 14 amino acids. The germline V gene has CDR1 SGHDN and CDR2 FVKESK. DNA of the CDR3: TGTGCCAGCAGCGGGTCCCCTTTTAACAATGAGCAGTTCTTC. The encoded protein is CASSGSPFNNEQFF.

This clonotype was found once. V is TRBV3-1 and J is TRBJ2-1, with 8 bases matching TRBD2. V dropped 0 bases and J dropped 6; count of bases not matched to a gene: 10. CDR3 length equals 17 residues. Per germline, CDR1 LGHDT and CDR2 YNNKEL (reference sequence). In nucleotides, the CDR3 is TGTGCCAGCAGCCAAGATTCTTATAGCGGGAACAGCAATGAGCAGTTCTTC. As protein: CASSQDSYSGNSNEQFF.

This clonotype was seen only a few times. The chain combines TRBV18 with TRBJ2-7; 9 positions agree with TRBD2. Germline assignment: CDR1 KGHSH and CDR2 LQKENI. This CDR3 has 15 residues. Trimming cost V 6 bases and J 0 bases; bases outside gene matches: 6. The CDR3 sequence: CASSRTSATSYEQYF. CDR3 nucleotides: TGTGCCAGCTCTCGGACTAGCGCTACCTCCTACGAGCAGTACTTC. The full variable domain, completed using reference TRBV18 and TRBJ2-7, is NAGVMQNPRHLVRRRGQEARLRCSPMKGHSHVYWYRQLPEEGLKFMVYLQKENIIDESGMPKERFSAEFPKEGPSILRIQQVVRGDSAAYFCASSRTSATSYEQYFGPGTRLTVT.

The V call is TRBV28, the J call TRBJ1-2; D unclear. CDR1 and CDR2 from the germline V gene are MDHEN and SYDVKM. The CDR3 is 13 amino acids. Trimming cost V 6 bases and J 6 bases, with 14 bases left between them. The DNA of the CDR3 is TGTGCCAGCAGCCGGACCGTTGGAAATGGCTACACCTTC. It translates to CASSRTVGNGYTF.

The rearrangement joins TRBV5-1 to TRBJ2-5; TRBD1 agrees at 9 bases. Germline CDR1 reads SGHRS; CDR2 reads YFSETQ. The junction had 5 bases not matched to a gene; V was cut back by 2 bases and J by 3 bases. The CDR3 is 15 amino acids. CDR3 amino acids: CASSFRTGAKETQYF. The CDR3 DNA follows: TGCGCCAGCAGCTTCCGGACAGGGGCCAAAGAGACCCAGTACTTC.

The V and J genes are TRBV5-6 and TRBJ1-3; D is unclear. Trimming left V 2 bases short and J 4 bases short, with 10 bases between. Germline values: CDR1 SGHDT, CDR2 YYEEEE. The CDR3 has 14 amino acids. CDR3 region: CASSFGPLGNTIYF. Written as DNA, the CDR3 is TGTGCCAGCAGCTTCGGACCCCTGGGAAACACCATATATTTT.

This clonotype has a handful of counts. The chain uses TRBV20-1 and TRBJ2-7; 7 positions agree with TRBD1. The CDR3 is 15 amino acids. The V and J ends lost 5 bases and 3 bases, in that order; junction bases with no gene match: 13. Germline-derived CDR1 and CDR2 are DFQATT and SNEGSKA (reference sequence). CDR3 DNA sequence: TGCAGTGCTCGGATGGCACAGGGGCCGTTCTACGAGCAGTACTTC. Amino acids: CSARMAQGPFYEQYF.

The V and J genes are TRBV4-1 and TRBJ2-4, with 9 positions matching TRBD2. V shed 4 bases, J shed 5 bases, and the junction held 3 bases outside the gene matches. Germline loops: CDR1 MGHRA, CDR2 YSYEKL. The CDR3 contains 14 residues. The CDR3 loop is CASSLGLAENIQYF. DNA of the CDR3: TGCGCCAGCAGCCTGGGACTAGCAGAAAACATTCAGTACTTC.

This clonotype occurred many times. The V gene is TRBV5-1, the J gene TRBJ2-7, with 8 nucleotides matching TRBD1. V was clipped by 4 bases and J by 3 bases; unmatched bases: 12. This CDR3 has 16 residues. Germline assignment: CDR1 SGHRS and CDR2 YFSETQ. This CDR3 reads CASSGKGTGGVYEQYF. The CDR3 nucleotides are TGCGCCAGCAGCGGCAAGGGGACAGGCGGGGTCTACGAGCAGTACTTC. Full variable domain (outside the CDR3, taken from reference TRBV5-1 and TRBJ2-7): KAGVTQTPRYLIKTRGQQVTLSCSPISGHRSVSWYQQTPGQGLQFLFEYFSETQRNKGNFPGRFSGRQFSNSRSEMNVSTLELGDSALYLCASSGKGTGGVYEQYFGPGTRLTVT.

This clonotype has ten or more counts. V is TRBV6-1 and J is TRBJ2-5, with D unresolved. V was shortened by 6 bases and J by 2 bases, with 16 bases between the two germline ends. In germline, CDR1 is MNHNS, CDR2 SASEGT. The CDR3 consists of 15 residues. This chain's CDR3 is CASSEYRTVQETQYF. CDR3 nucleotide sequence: TGTGCCAGCAGCGAATACCGGACGGTTCAAGAGACCCAGTACTTC.

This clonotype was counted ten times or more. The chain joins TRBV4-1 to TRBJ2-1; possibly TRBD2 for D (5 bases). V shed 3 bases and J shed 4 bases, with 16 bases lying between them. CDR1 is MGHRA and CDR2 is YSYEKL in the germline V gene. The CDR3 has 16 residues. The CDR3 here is CASSQVAAEPYNEQFF. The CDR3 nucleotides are TGCGCCAGCAGCCAGGTTGCAGCGGAGCCTTACAATGAGCAGTTCTTC.

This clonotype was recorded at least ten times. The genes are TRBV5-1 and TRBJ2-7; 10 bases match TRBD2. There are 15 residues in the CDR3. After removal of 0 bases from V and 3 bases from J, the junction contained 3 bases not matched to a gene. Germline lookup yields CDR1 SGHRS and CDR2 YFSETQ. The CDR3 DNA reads TGCGCCAGCAGCTTGGTTCTAGCGGGAGACTACGAGCAGTACTTC. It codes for CASSLVLAGDYEQYF. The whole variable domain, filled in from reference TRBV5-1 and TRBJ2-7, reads KAGVTQTPRYLIKTRGQQVTLSCSPISGHRSVSWYQQTPGQGLQFLFEYFSETQRNKGNFPGRFSGRQFSNSRSEMNVSTLELGDSALYLCASSLVLAGDYEQYFGPGTRLTVT.

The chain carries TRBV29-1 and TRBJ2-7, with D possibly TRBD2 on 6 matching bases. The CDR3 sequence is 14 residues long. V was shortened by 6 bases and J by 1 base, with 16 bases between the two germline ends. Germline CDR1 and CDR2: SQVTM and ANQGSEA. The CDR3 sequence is CSVIGVAESYEQYF. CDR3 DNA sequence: TGCAGCGTGATTGGGGTAGCGGAGTCCTACGAGCAGTACTTC.

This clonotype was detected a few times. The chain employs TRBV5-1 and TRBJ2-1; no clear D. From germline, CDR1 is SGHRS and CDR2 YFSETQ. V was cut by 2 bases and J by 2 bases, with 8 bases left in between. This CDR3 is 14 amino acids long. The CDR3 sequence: CASSFREPYNEQFF. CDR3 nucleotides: TGCGCCAGCAGCTTCCGCGAACCCTACAATGAGCAGTTCTTC. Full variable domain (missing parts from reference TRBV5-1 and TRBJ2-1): KAGVTQTPRYLIKTRGQQVTLSCSPISGHRSVSWYQQTPGQGLQFLFEYFSETQRNKGNFPGRFSGRQFSNSRSEMNVSTLELGDSALYLCASSFREPYNEQFFGPGTRLTVL.

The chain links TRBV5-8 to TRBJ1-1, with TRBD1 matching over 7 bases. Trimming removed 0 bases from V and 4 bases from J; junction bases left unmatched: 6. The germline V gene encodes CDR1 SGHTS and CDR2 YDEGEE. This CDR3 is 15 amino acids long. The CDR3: CASSLDDREGTEAFF. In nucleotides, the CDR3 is TGTGCCAGCAGCTTGGACGACAGGGAGGGCACTGAAGCTTTCTTT.

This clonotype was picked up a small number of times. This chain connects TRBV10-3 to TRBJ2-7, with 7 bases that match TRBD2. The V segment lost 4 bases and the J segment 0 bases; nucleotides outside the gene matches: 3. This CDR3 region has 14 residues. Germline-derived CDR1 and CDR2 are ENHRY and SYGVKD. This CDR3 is CAISARDYSYEQYF. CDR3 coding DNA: TGTGCCATCAGTGCCAGGGACTACTCCTACGAGCAGTACTTC.

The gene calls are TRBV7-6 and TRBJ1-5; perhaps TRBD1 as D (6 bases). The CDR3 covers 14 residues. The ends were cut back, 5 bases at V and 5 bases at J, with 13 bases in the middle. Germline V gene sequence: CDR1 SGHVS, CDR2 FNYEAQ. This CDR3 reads CASSIGGWDQPQHF. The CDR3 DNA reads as TGTGCCAGCAGCATAGGGGGTTGGGATCAGCCCCAGCATTTT.

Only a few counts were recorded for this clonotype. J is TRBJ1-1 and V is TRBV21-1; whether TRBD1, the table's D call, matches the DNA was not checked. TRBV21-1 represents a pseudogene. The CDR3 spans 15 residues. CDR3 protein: CASSKDTGKNTEAFF. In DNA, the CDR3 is TGTGCCAGCAGCAAAGACACGGGAAAGAACACTGAAGCTTTCTTT.

The CDR3 DNA follows: TGCAGTGCTAAACGGAACAGGGCCTTGAACACTGAAGCTTTCTTT. It codes for CSAKRNRALNTEAFF. The rearrangement links TRBV20-1 to TRBJ1-1, with D maybe TRBD1 (6 bases). The CDR3 is made up of 15 amino acids. In germline, CDR1 is DFQATT, CDR2 SNEGSKA (reference sequence). The V gene lost 4 bases and the J gene lost 0 bases, with 15 bases spanning the gap.

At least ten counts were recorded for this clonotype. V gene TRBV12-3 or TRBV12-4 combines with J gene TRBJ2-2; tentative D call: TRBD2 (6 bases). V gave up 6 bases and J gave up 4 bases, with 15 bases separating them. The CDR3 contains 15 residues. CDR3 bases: TGTGCCAGCAGCACCCCTAGCGTTTCCACCGGGGAGCTGTTTTTT. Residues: CASSTPSVSTGELFF.